Below, 23 T cell receptor beta chains from the same sample are listed, as sequenced in a study of CD8 T cells in Susac syndrome. Reverse transcription of about 0.5 to 1 ug RNA used random hexamers. TCRdb independently ran MiXCR on the immunoSEQ multiplex PCR reads; one entry per CDR3 protein. Of about 200,000 distinct CDR3 sequences listed, 85% to 95% were seen once; the top ten hold approximately 0.1%. Sequencing was carried out using CD4+ T cells from PBMCs. These TCRs come from a human donor in good health.

V is TRBV3-1 and J is TRBJ2-1; TRBD2 aligns across 11 bases. The J segment lost 13 bases and the V segment lost 0 bases, leaving 8 bases of the junction unmatched. The length of the CDR3 is 15 residues. The germline V gene has CDR1 LGHDT and CDR2 YNNKEL (reference sequence). The CDR3 is CASSQDRSSGGAQFF. The CDR3 DNA reads as TGTGCCAGCAGCCAAGATCGCAGTAGCGGGGGGGCACAGTTCTTC.

This chain connects TRBV3-1 to TRBJ2-6; D gene ambiguous. Germline V gene lookup returns CDR1 LGHDT and CDR2 YNNKEL (reference sequence). CDR3 length: 13 amino acids. The V end lost 8 bases, the J end lost 2 bases, and 7 bases lay between the germline ends. Written as DNA, the CDR3 is TGTGCCAGCTCGGAGCCTGGGGCCAACGTCCTGACTTTC. Protein product: CASSEPGANVLTF. Based on the CDR3 plus reference TRBV3-1 and TRBJ2-6, the full variable domain is DTAVSQTPKYLVTQMGNDKSIKCEQNLGHDTMYWYKQDSKKFLKIMFSYNNKELIINETVPNRFSPKSPDKAHLNLHINSLELGDSAVYFCASSEPGANVLTFGAGSRLTVL.

The V call is TRBV9, the J call TRBJ1-2; D perhaps matches TRBD1 (6 bases). V lost 2 bases and J 2 bases, leaving 7 bases between the germline ends. Germline lookup yields CDR1 SGDLS and CDR2 YYNGEE. The CDR3 sequence is 13 residues long. CDR3 sequence reads: CASSVDRNYGYTF. The CDR3 bases are TGTGCCAGCAGCGTCGACAGGAACTATGGCTACACCTTC.

The chain couples TRBV3-1 to TRBJ2-4; D unclear. Trimming removed 0 bases from V and 1 base from J, with 10 bases in between. The CDR3 is 16 residues long. Germline lookup yields CDR1 LGHDT and CDR2 YNNKEL (reference sequence). The CDR3 coding sequence is TGTGCCAGCAGCCAAGAATTTCAGCGCGCCAAAAACATTCAGTACTTC. Encoded protein: CASSQEFQRAKNIQYF.

The rearrangement joins TRBV20-1 to TRBJ2-7; D is uncertain. Trimming cost V 3 bases and J 7 bases, with 13 bases left between them. The CDR3 extends over 12 amino acids. Germline V gives CDR1 DFQATT, CDR2 SNEGSKA (reference sequence). The CDR3 is CSASRQPLEQYF. The CDR3 region has the DNA TGCAGTGCTAGCCGCCAGCCGTTAGAGCAGTACTTC.

The V call is TRBV27, the J call TRBJ2-2, with 8 positions matching TRBD1. The CDR3 loop spans 13 amino acids. Trimming at V came to 8 bases and at J to 8 bases, leaving 7 bases not matched to a gene. CDR1 and CDR2 (germline): MNHEY, SMNVEV (reference sequence). This chain's CDR3 is CASRDRGLGELFF. CDR3 nucleotide sequence: TGTGCCAGCCGTGACAGGGGATTGGGGGAGCTGTTTTTT.

The chain is built from TRBV18 and TRBJ2-7, with TRBD2 matching 7 bases. CDR1 KGHSH and CDR2 LQKENI come from the germline V gene. This CDR3 comprises 13 residues. After removal of 2 bases from V and 5 bases from J, the junction contained 3 bases not matched to a gene. CDR3 nucleotides: TGTGCCAGCTCACCAGGCGGGAGTAACGAGCAGTACGTC. Protein product: CASSPGGSNEQYV.

The CDR3 DNA is TGTGCCACCAGACAAGGACTAGCGGGAAGGGAAGATACGCAGTATTTT. Its protein is CATRQGLAGREDTQYF. The chain has TRBV24-1 and TRBJ2-3; 12 nucleotides agree with TRBD2. CDR3 size: 16 residues. Germline assignment: CDR1 KGHDR and CDR2 SFDVKD. Unmatched junction bases numbered 9, after V lost 7 bases and J lost 5 bases.

CDR3 residues: CASSDSWADTQYF. In DNA, the CDR3 is TGTGCCAGCAGTGACTCCTGGGCAGATACGCAGTATTTT. The chain carries TRBV25-1 and TRBJ2-3; no reliable D call. The germline V gene has CDR1 MGHDK and CDR2 SYGVNS. V was pared by 3 bases and J by 4 bases, with 8 bases between. The CDR3 consists of 13 residues.

CDR3 DNA: TGTGCCAGCAGCACCCGGCTAGCGGGGTACAATGAGCAGTTCTTC. It translates to CASSTRLAGYNEQFF. This chain uses TRBV9 with TRBJ2-1, with 9 bases fitting TRBD2. V shed 4 bases, J shed 4 bases, and the junction held 6 bases outside the gene matches. This CDR3 region has 15 residues. Germline loops: CDR1 SGDLS, CDR2 YYNGEE.

This chain uses TRBV29-1 with TRBJ2-1; 15 nucleotides match TRBD2. The CDR3 is 15 amino acids. V lost 4 bases to trimming and J lost 4 bases; unmatched junction nucleotides: 2. Germline assignment: CDR1 SQVTM and CDR2 ANQGSEA. The CDR3 DNA follows: TGCAGCGTTGGCGGACTAGCGGGGGGGTACAATGAGCAGTTCTTC. Its translation: CSVGGLAGGYNEQFF.

J is TRBJ2-7 and V is TRBV7-9; D is undetermined. The CDR3 is 13 residues long. Germline V gene lookup returns CDR1 SEHNR and CDR2 FQNEAQ (reference sequence). Trimming removed 2 bases from V and 2 bases from J, with 7 bases in between. CDR3 DNA: TGTGCCAGCAGCTTATTTTGGCCCTACGAGCAGTACGTC. This codes for CASSLFWPYEQYV.

This CDR3 is CASSQRGPGTGYGYTF. The CDR3 coding sequence is TGTGCCAGCTCACAACGGGGCCCAGGGACAGGCTATGGCTACACCTTC. This chain connects TRBV18 to TRBJ1-2, with 8 positions matching TRBD1. The J segment lost 4 bases and the V segment lost 4 bases, leaving 11 bases of the junction unmatched. CDR1 KGHSH and CDR2 LQKENI come from the germline V gene. The CDR3 contains 16 residues.

The chain combines TRBV12-3 or TRBV12-4 with TRBJ1-1; D unclear. The CDR3 runs to 12 residues. V gave up 5 bases and J gave up 10 bases, with 14 bases separating them. This chain's CDR3 is CASSGRVSGAFF. Here the CDR3 DNA reads TGTGCCAGCAGTGGAAGGGTCAGCGGAGCTTTCTTT.

CDR3 DNA: TGTGCCACCAGTGAGAGCGGGACATGGGATGAGCAGTTCTTC. Protein sequence: CATSESGTWDEQFF. The chain links TRBV24-1 to TRBJ2-1; a possible D gene is TRBD2 (7 bases). In germline, CDR1 is KGHDR, CDR2 SFDVKD. This CDR3 has 14 amino acids. Trimming took 4 bases from V and 8 from J, leaving 14 bases between them.

This chain joins TRBV27 and TRBJ1-2; 8 bases are shared with TRBD1. V shed 7 bases, J shed 4 bases, and the junction held 8 bases outside the gene matches. The CDR3 has 14 amino acids. Germline CDR1 MNHEY, CDR2 SMNVEV (reference sequence). The CDR3 nucleotides read TGTGCCAGCAAACCGACAGGGGAATCCTATGGCTACACCTTC. The encoded protein is CASKPTGESYGYTF.

The chain links TRBV12-3 or TRBV12-4 to TRBJ1-1, with unresolved D. This CDR3 has 11 amino acids. The V and J ends lost 8 bases and 5 bases respectively, with 9 bases between them. CDR3 DNA sequence: TGTGCCAGCCTTTTGGAAACTGAAGCTTTCTTT. It translates to CASLLETEAFF.

For this clonotype: The junction differs from germline at one of its ends, possibly a read error. The V call is TRBV6-5, the J call TRBJ2-3, with 9 bases aligning to TRBD2. The V gene's germline CDR1 is MNHEY and CDR2 SVGAGI. This CDR3 region has 15 residues. CDR3 protein: CASSNSGTSRHTQYF. CDR3 sequence (DNA): TGTGCCAGCAGTAACTCCGGGACTAGCCGTCATACGCAGTATTTT.

The chain couples TRBV5-1 to TRBJ2-1, with a weak D call TRBD2 (5 bases). Per the germline V gene, CDR1 is SGHRS and CDR2 is YFSETQ. The CDR3 runs to 13 residues. V lost 4 bases to trimming and J lost 11 bases, with 16 bases between them. The CDR3 DNA follows: TGCGCCAGCAGCCTCGAGGTGGACGGGAAGCAGTTCTTC. Encoded protein: CASSLEVDGKQFF.

The chain is built from TRBV15 and TRBJ2-7; D gene uncertain. The CDR3 sequence is 13 residues long. Germline V CDR1 and CDR2: LNHNV, YYDKDF (reference sequence). The ends were cut back, 1 base at V and 2 bases at J, with 6 bases in the middle. Here the CDR3 reads CATSRASAYEQYF. The CDR3 region has the DNA TGTGCCACCAGCAGAGCTAGTGCCTACGAGCAGTACTTC. Full variable domain (rest looked up from reference TRBV15 and TRBJ2-7): DAMVIQNPRYQVTQFGKPVTLSCSQTLNHNVMYWYQQKSSQAPKLLFHYYDKDFNNEADTPDNFQSRRPNTSFCFLDIRSPGLGDTAMYLCATSRASAYEQYFGPGTRLTVT.

The chain links TRBV12-3 or TRBV12-4 to TRBJ2-4; D is possibly TRBD1 or TRBD2 (5 bases each). This CDR3 region has 13 residues. Trimming stripped 6 bases from V and 6 bases from J, with 12 bases between. Here the CDR3 reads CASSVSGTNIQYF. CDR3 nucleotides: TGTGCCAGCAGCGTTTCCGGGACAAACATTCAGTACTTC.

The chain links TRBV12-3 or TRBV12-4 to TRBJ1-2; the D is unclear. This CDR3 has 14 residues. Trimming took off 7 bases at V and 3 bases at J, with 15 bases between the two ends. CDR3 DNA: TGTGCCAGCACCTATTCGGGTAGGGACTATGGCTACACCTTC. It encodes CASTYSGRDYGYTF.

This chain links TRBV29-1 with TRBJ2-1; D is uncertain. The CDR3 runs to 15 residues. Germline CDR1 and CDR2: SQVTM and ANQGSEA. V lost 6 bases and J 0 bases, leaving 15 bases between the germline ends. The CDR3 region is CSVVSRVSSYNEQFF. CDR3 nucleotide sequence: TGCAGCGTCGTTTCTCGCGTGAGCTCCTACAATGAGCAGTTCTTC.